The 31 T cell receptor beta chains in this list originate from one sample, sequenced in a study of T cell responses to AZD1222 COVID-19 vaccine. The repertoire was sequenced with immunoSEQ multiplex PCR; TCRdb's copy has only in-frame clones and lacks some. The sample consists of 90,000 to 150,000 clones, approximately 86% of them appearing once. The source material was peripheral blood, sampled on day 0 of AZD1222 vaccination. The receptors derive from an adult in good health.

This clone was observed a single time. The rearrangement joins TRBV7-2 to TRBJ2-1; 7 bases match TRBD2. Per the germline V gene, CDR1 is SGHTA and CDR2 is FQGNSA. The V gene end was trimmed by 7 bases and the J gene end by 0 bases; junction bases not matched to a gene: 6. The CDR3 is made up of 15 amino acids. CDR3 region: CASTERTSSYNEQFF. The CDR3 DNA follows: TGTGCCAGCACCGAAAGGACTAGCTCCTACAATGAGCAGTTCTTC.

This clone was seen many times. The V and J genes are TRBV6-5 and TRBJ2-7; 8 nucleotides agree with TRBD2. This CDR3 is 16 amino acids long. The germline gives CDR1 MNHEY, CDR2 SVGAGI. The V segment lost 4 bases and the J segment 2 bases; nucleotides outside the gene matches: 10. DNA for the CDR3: TGTGCCAGCAGTTCCATCGGGAGGGGGGGCCCCTACGAGCAGTACTTC. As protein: CASSSIGRGGPYEQYF.

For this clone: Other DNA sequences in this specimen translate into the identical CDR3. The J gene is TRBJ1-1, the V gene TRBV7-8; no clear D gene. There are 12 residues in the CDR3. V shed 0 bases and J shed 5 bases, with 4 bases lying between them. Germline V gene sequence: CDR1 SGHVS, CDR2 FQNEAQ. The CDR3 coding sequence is TGTGCCAGCAGCTTAGCGGGGACTGAAGCTTTCTTT. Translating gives CASSLAGTEAFF.

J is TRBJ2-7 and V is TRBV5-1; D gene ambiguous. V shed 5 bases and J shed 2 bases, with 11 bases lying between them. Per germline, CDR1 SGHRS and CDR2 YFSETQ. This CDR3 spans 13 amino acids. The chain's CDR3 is CASSLNSPYEQYF. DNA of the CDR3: TGCGCCAGCAGTTTGAACTCCCCCTACGAGCAGTACTTC.

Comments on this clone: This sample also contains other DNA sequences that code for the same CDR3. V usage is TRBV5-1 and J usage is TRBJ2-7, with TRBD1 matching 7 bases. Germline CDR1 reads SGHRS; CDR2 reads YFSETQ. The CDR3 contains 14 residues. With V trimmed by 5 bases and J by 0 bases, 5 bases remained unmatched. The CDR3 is CASSRDSLSYEQYF. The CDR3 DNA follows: TGCGCCAGCAGTAGGGACAGCCTCTCCTACGAGCAGTACTTC.

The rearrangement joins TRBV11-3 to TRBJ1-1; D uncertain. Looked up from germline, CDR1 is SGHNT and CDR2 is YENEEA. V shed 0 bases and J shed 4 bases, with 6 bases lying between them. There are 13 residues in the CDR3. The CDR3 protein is CASSLDSLTEAFF. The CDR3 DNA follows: TGTGCCAGCAGCTTAGATAGCCTCACTGAAGCTTTCTTT.

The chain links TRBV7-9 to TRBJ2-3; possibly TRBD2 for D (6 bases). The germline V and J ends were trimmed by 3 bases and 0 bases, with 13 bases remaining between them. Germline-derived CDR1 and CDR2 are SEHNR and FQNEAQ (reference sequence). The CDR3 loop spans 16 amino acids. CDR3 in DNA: TGTGCCAGCAGCTTCCCACTAGCTCCTAGCACAGATACGCAGTATTTT. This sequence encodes CASSFPLAPSTDTQYF.

CDR3 DNA sequence: TGTGCCAGCAGCTTCCTACAGGGTCCCGGGGAGCTGTTTTTT. It translates to CASSFLQGPGELFF. The chain couples TRBV7-9 to TRBJ2-2; tentatively, D is TRBD1 (6 bases). The V end lost 3 bases, the J end lost 6 bases, and 11 bases lay between the germline ends. The germline CDR1 and CDR2 sequences are SEHNR and FQNEAQ (reference sequence). This CDR3 region has 14 residues.

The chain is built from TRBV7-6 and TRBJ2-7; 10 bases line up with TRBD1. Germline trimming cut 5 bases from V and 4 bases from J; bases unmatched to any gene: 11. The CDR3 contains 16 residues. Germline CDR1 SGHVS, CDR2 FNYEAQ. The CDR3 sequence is CASSPLPDRGQYEQYF. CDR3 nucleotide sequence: TGTGCCAGCAGCCCTCTGCCAGACAGGGGGCAGTACGAGCAGTACTTC.

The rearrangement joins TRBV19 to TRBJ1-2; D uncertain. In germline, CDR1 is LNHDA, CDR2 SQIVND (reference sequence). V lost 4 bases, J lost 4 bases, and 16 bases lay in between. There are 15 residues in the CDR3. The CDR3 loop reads CASSRRREAGYGYTF. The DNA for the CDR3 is TGTGCCAGTAGTAGACGCCGGGAGGCGGGCTATGGCTACACCTTC.

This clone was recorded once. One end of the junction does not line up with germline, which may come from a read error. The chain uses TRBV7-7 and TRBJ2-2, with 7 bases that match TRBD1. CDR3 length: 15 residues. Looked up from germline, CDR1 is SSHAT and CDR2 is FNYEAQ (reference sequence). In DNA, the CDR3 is TGTGCTAGCAGATCCGGGACAGTGAACACCGGGGAGCTGTTTTTT. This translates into CASRSGTVNTGELFF.

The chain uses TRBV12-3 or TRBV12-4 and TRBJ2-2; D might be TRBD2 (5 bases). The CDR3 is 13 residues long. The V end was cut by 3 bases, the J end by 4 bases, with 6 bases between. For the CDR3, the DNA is TGTGCCAGCAGTTTCGAGGGCACCGGGGAGCTGTTTTTT. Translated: CASSFEGTGELFF.

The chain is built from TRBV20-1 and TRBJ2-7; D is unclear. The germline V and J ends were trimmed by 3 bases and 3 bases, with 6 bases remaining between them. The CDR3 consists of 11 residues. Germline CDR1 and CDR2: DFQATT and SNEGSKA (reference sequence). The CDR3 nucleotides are TGCAGTGCTAGTCACGGCTACGAGCAGTACTTC. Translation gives CSASHGYEQYF.

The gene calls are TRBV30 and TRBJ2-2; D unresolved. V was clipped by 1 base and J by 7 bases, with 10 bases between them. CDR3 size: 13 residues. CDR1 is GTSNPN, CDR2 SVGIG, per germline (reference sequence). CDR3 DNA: TGTGCCTGGAGTGCGACGACTGGCGGGGAGCTGTTTTTT. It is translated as CAWSATTGGELFF.

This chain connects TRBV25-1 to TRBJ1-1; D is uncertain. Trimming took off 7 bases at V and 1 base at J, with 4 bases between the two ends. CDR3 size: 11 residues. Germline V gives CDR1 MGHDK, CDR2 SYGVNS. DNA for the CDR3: TGTGCCAGCATGGGGAACACTGAAGCTTTCTTT. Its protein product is CASMGNTEAFF.

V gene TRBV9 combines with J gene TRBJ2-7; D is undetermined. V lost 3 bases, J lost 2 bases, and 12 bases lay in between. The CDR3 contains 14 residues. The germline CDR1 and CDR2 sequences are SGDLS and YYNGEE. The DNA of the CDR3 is TGTGCCAGCAGCGCCCGGACCGGCGCCTACGAGCAGTACTTC. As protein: CASSARTGAYEQYF. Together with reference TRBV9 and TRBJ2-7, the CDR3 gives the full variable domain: DSGVTQTPKHLITATGQRVTLRCSPRSGDLSVYWYQQSLDQGLQFLIQYYNGEERAKGNILERFSAQQFPDLHSELNLSSLELGDSALYFCASSARTGAYEQYFGPGTRLTVT.

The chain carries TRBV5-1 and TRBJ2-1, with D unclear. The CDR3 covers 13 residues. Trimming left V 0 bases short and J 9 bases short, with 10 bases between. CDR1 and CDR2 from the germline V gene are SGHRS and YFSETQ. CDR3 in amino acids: CASSLEQRREQFF. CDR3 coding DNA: TGCGCCAGCAGCTTGGAGCAGCGACGTGAGCAGTTCTTC.

The CDR3 region is CASSLSSGGITDTQYF. As DNA, the CDR3 is TGTGCCAGCAGCCTCAGTAGCGGGGGGATCACAGATACGCAGTATTTT. The chain is built from TRBV7-2 and TRBJ2-3, with 10 bases aligning to TRBD2. The germline CDR1 and CDR2 sequences are SGHTA and FQGNSA. The ends lost 5 bases at V and 2 bases at J; junction bases unmatched: 7. The CDR3 has 16 residues.

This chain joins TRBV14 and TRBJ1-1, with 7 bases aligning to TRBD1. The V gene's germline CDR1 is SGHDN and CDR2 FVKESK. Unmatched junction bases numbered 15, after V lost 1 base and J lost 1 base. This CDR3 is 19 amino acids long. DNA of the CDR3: TGTGCCAGCAGCCAAGCTAGAGGAAAAACGGGACAGAGGAACACTGAAGCTTTCTTT. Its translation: CASSQARGKTGQRNTEAFF.

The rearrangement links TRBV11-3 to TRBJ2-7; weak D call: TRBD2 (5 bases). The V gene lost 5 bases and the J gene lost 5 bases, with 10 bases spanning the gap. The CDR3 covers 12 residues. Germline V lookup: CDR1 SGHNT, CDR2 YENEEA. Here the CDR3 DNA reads TGTGCCAGCAGCCGACGGGGAGACGAGCAGTACTTC. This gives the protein CASSRRGDEQYF.

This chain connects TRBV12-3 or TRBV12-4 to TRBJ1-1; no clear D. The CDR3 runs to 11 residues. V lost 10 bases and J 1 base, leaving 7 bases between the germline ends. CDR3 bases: TGTGCCACCCGATCGAACACTGAAGCTTTCTTT. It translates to CATRSNTEAFF.

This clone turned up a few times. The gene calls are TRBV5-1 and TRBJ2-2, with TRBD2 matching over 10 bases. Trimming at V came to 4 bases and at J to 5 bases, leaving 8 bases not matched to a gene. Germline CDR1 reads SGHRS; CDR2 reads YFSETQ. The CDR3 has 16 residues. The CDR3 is CASSPGGLADTGELFF. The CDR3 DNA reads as TGCGCCAGCAGCCCAGGAGGACTAGCGGATACCGGGGAGCTGTTTTTT.

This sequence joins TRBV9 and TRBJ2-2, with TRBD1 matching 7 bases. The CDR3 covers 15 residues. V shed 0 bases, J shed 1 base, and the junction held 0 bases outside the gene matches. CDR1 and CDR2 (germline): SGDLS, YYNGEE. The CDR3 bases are TGTGCCAGCAGCGTAGGGGACAGGAACACCGGGGAGCTGTTTTTT. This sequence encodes CASSVGDRNTGELFF. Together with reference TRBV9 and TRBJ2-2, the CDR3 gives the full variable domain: DSGVTQTPKHLITATGQRVTLRCSPRSGDLSVYWYQQSLDQGLQFLIQYYNGEERAKGNILERFSAQQFPDLHSELNLSSLELGDSALYFCASSVGDRNTGELFFGEGSRLTVL.

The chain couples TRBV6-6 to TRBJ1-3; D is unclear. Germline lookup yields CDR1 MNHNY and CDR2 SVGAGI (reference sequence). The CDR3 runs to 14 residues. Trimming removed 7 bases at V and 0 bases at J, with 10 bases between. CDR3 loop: CASNTGYSGNTIYF. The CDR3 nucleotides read TGTGCCAGCAACACCGGGTACTCTGGAAACACCATATATTTT.

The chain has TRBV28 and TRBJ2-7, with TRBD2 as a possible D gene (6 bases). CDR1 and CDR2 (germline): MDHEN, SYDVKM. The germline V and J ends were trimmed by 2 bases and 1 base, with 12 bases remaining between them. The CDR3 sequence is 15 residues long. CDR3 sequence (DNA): TGTGCCAGCAGTTTACGGGGGTGGCAGTCCTACGAGCAGTACTTC. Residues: CASSLRGWQSYEQYF.

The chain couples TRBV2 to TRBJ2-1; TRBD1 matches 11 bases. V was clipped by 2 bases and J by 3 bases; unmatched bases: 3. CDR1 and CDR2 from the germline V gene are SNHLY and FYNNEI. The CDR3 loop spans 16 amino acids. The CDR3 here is CASSERGTGGYNEQFF. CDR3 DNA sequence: TGTGCCAGCAGTGAAAGGGGGACAGGGGGCTACAATGAGCAGTTCTTC.

CDR3 DNA sequence: TGTGCCAGCAGCAAACAACAGGGAGTGAGTGGGAGCAATCAGCCCCAGCATTTT. It is translated as CASSKQQGVSGSNQPQHF. The chain is built from TRBV21-1 and TRBJ1-5; TRBD1, the D gene given by the table, was not confirmed from the DNA. TRBV21-1 is reported as a pseudogene. The CDR3 sequence is 18 residues long.

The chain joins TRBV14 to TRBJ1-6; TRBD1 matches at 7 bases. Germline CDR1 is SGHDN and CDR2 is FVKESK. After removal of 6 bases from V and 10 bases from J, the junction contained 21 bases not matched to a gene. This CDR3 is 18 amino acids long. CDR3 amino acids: CASSRDRLLPHNGSPLHF. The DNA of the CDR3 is TGTGCCAGCAGTCGGGACAGACTTCTCCCTCACAACGGCTCACCCCTCCACTTT.

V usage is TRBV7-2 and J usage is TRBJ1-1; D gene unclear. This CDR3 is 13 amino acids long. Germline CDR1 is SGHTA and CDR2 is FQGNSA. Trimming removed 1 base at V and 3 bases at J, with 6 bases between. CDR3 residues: CASSLVLDTEAFF. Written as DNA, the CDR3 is TGTGCCAGCAGCTTAGTGCTGGACACTGAAGCTTTCTTT.

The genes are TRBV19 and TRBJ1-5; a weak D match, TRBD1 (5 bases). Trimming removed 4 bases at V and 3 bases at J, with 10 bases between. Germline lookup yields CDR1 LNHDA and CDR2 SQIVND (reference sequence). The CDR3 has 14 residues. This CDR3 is CASSTGFANQPQHF. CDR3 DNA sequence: TGTGCCAGTAGTACAGGGTTCGCCAATCAGCCCCAGCATTTT.

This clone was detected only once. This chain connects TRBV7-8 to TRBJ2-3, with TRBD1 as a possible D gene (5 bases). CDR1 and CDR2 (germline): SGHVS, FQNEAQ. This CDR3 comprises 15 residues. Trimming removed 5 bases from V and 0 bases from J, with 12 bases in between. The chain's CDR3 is CASSPDGASTDTQYF. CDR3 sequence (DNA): TGTGCCAGCAGCCCGGATGGGGCTAGCACAGATACGCAGTATTTT.